The sequence of this T cell receptor (beta chain) was determined in a study of cytomegalovirus exposure and HLA in healthy donors (dated by TCRdb to between 2016 and 2019). With respect to the entire study: According to an earlier analysis of 587 of the donors, 200 million or so T cells yielded roughly 110 million unique TCR beta sequences and 276 Gb of sequence data. About 300 gigabases of sequencing data and 70 million to 100 million unique TCR sequences made up an early release that covered around 640 HLA-typed donors. The genetic ancestry cluster associated with self-reported Caucasian donors included 70% to 85% of the roughly 390 genotyped donors. The study aimed to test whether signatures of past pathogen exposure could be identified by cataloging public T cell receptors. The study used immunosequencing to profile the T cell repertoires of approximately 690 subjects and linked those repertoires to cytomegalovirus serostatus. Besides the first cohort of approximately 670 subjects, a separate validation cohort made up of 90 to 150 different subjects was used. The study combined high-throughput TCR immunosequencing, statistical association of individual TCRs with disease status, and machine learning to predict cytomegalovirus infection status. In a later analysis, previously published TCR beta repertoires from 666 donors were re-analyzed and high-resolution HLA genotyping was added so that TCR occurrence patterns could be studied. The later analysis used no new phenotypic data to find candidate immune exposures, relying instead on TCR beta sequences and their occurrence across donors. An earlier analysis of 587 of the donors used high-throughput TCR beta sequencing to judge whether each TCR beta V gene segment behaved as functional or pseudogenic. Donor age, sex, ethnicity and CMV serostatus were compiled together with the repertoire data. A later genetic analysis took genome-wide SNP genotypes for about 55% of the 666 donors and used that subset as a discovery cohort. All discovery cohort repertoires had been generated using a single sequencing platform. Class I and class II HLA loci were covered by the typing at four-digit resolution. Typing coverage varied by locus: 629-630 donors for A, B, C, DRB1 and DQB1; approximately 560 for DQA1; about 590 for DPA1; fewer than 480 for DPB1. Because of strong linkage in the cohort, a few DR-DQ haplotypes were treated as single units for association and clustering. Among 398 genotyped donors of the cohort, an average of around 240,000 unique TCR beta nucleotide sequences was sequenced per donor, of which 15% to 20% were non-productive. General findings and caveats noted by the study authors: In this cohort, only TCR beta chains were sequenced, and detectable features were limited by the absence of alpha or paired-chain data. Across donors, most TCR sequences were observed very rarely, whereas some public TCRs were present in many individuals. When HLA alleles, especially DR and DQ, strongly co-occurred, attributing TCR associations to individual alleles was difficult. In an earlier analysis of some 540 of the donors, most TCR beta V segments appeared in productive rearrangements about 90% or about 30% of the time, broadly matching IMGT annotations. In a later analysis, several top co-occurrence clusters were reported to appear linked to parvovirus B19, influenza, CMV and Epstein-Barr virus. The presence/absence analyses assumed that sequencing depth was roughly uniform across donors, and that assumption may not be true. A later analysis associated 15,000 to 20,000 TCR beta sequences with specific HLA alleles at a false discovery rate of 0.05. Correlated functional status among segregating V segments might reflect linkage disequilibrium, but an unknown experimental factor could not be ruled out. In a later genetic analysis, a missense DCLRE1C variant was associated with V-gene and J-gene trimming of TCR beta chains, and the association was replicated in an independent cohort. The classifier was reported to diagnose cytomegalovirus status with high specificity and sensitivity in both the original cohort and the validation cohort. A later analysis found that HLA-associated TCR beta chains were more clonally expanded and had lower generation probabilities than equally common non-associated chains. According to the authors, the approach could potentially be generalized to other disease states and immunological phenotypes. A further reported finding was that TCR beta sequences accurately predicted the HLA-A and HLA-B alleles for most subjects in the first cohort. Because HLA typing was missing for some donors at each locus, association tests included only the typed subset. Because counts were too low, seventeen rarely observed V segments, including chromosome 9 orphons, were excluded from the earlier analysis of several hundred of the donors. A cluster of highly shared sequence variants was judged likely to represent a technical artifact of the sequencing pipeline. In a later analysis, the rate of TCR association differed among HLA loci, with DRB1 alleles having the most associated TCRs and HLA-C alleles having the fewest. In a later analysis, most CMV-associated TCR beta chains were found to appear HLA-restricted, with HLA associations seemingly driven largely by CMV exposure. In the study, 150 to 200 TCR beta chains were listed as associated with cytomegalovirus. Immune exposure information for the cohort was limited to CMV serostatus. Compared with the 666-donor mean, donors in an Asian-associated ancestry cluster had fewer N-insertions in productive TCRs, according to a later genetic analysis. Because the 87-base-pair reads could not distinguish some IMGT-functional V segments, including TRBV6-2 and TRBV6-3, those segments were excluded. In vitro tests confirmed that three of the cytomegalovirus-associated TCR beta chains recognize cytomegalovirus antigens.

On this clone: No cognate antigen has been identified for it. Base-call qualities are not available, and no considerably larger clone is one nucleotide away.

Reading from cysteine to phenylalanine, the CDR3 counts 10 amino acids. The read is trimmed to its CDR3 DNA, 30 bases read in frame from base 1. According to the germline V gene, CDR1 reads SNHLY and CDR2 reads FYNNEI. V and J lose 6 bases and 4 bases, and a span of 4 bases separates them. The library was built by means of the immunoSEQ multiplex PCR assay. A mixture of 60 forward primers for TCR Vbeta segments and 13 reverse primers for TCR Jbeta segments was used in the multiplex PCR. A multiplex PCR assay on genomic DNA amplified the CDR3 region of rearranged TCR beta genes. The Illumina HiSeq System was used to sequence the amplified TCR beta libraries as 87-base-pair reads. Per the source publication's procedure: Across the 500 to 750 repertoires, a later analysis counted roughly 84 million unique TCR beta chains, around 11 million of which were shared by at least two donors. A nearest-neighbor algorithm error-corrected the raw reads and collapsed the reads into unique sequences, merging closely related sequences to remove PCR and sequencing errors. To assign V, D and J gene segments, CDR3 sequences were aligned to IMGT reference sequences. For a sequence to be retained, a match of at least six nucleotides was required to both a V gene segment and a J gene segment. Rearrangements were called productive when the CDR3 lacked stop codons and stayed in frame with V and J; all others were non-productive. CDR3 was defined according to IMGT convention as the region running from the second conserved V-encoded cysteine to the conserved J-encoded phenylalanine. The earlier analysis of about 640 of the donors excluded any sequence lacking an unambiguous match to a single V gene segment. An earlier analysis of about 600 of the donors called V segments functional above 56.7% productive rearrangements and segregating when the between-donor standard deviation exceeded 5%. A statistical classification framework was developed to diagnose cytomegalovirus status using the catalog of TCR beta chain sequences. A later analysis assigned V and J genes by comparing TCR nucleotide sequences with IMGT/GENE-DB human TR gene sequences. In a later analysis, CDR3 sequences and most-parsimonious VDJ recombination scenarios were assigned using the TCRdist pipeline. In a later analysis, each TCR beta chain was defined by its CDR3 amino acid sequence together with its V-gene family, and reads without a unique V-gene family were excluded. A later analysis removed several hundred highly shared, low-generation-probability nucleotide sequences to deal with suspected cross-contamination and a sequencing artifact. For each public chain, a later analysis derived a clonal expansion index from normalized ranks of inferred template counts within each repertoire. A later analysis computed generation probabilities with a VDJ recombination model fitted to out-of-frame rearrangements, and checked the results against IGoR. In a later analysis, TCR-TCR, TCR-HLA and TCR-CMV co-occurrence was scored with hypergeometric tests, and a repertoire-size bias correction was applied to TCR pairs. To estimate false discovery rates, a later analysis permuted the HLA or CMV assignments 20 times. In a later analysis, co-occurring TCRs were grouped with DBSCAN, and TCRdist sequence similarity was added when clustering was performed within HLA-allele-positive subsets. For co-occurrence clustering, repertoires with fewer than 30,000 or more than 120,000 public chains were excluded, along with four or five repertoires with anomalous nucleotide sharing. The immuneACCESS repertoire file appears here via TCRdb, limited to in-frame rearrangements. These files lack a portion of the clones; in checked studies, under half of the deficit traces to unresolved V genes, and the cause of the others is not known. D and trimming come from the DNA, and the V and J calls and clone size come from that table. This sample gives 100,000 to 150,000 clones in total; 77% of them show up just once. In total, the top ten clones hold 3.5% to 5% of the sample.

The cohort consisted of 650 to 700 healthy bone marrow donors. At the time of sampling, every cohort member was nominally healthy, though immune exposures that went unrecorded were likely present. The donor was CMV seropositive and belonged to the group of about 290 seropositive cohort members. A peripheral blood sample was provided by each donor, and peripheral blood mononuclear cells were used for TCR beta sequencing. The Qiagen DNeasy Blood Extraction Kit was used to extract genomic DNA from the blood cell samples. This receptor was obtained from a male donor in good health and CMV-seropositive. The chain employs TRBV2 and TRBJ2-7; a confident D gene designation cannot be given. What was sequenced was PBMCs. The nucleotide sequence is given as TGTGCCAGCAGGTCATACGAGCAGTACTTC. This gives the protein CASRSYEQYF.